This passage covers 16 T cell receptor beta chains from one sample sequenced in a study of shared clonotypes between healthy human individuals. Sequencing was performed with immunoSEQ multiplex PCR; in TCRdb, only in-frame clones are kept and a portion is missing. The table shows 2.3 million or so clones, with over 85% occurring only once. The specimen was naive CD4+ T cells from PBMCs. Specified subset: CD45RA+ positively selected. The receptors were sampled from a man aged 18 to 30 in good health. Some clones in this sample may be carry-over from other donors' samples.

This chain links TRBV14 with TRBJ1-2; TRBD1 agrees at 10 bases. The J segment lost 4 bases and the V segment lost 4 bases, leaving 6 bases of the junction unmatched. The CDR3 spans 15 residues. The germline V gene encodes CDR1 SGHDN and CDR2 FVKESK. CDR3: CASSPGTGATYGYTF. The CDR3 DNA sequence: TGTGCCAGCAGCCCTGGGACAGGGGCTACCTATGGCTACACCTTC.

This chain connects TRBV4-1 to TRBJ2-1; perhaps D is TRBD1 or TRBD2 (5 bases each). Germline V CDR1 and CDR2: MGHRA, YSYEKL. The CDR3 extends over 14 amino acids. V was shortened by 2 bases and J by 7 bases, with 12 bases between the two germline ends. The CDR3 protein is CASSQTGPGNEQFF. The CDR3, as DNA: TGCGCCAGCAGCCAAACGGGGCCAGGAAATGAGCAGTTCTTC.

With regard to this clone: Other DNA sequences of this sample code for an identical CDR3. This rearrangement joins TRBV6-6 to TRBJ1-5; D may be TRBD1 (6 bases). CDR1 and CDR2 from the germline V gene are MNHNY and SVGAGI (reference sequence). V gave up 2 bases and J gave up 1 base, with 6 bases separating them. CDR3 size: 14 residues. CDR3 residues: CASSYQGSNQPQHF. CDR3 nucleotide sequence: TGTGCCAGCAGTTACCAGGGGAGCAATCAGCCCCAGCATTTT.

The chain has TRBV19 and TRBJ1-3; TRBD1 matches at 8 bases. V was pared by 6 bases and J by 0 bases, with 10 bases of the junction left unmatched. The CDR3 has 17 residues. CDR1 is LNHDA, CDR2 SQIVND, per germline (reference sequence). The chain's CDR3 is CASSPRGQGHSGNTIYF. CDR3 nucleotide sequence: TGTGCCAGTAGCCCAAGAGGACAGGGACACTCTGGAAACACCATATATTTT.

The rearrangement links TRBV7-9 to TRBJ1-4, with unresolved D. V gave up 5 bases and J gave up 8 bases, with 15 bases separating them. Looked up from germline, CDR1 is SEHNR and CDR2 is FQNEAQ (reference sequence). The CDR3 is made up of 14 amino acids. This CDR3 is CASSEPIGGEKLFF. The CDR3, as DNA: TGTGCCAGCAGCGAACCTATCGGAGGGGAAAAACTGTTTTTT.

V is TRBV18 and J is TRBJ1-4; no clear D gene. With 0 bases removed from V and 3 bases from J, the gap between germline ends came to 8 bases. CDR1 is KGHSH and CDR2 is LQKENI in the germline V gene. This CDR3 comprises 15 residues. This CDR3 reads CASSPPPVANEKLFF. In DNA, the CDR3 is TGTGCCAGCTCACCACCCCCCGTAGCTAATGAAAAACTGTTTTTT.

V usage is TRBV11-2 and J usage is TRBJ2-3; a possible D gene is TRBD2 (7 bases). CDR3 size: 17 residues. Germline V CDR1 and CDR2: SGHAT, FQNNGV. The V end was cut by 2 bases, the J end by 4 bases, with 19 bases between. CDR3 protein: CASSLRGTGGYADTQYF. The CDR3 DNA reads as TGTGCCAGCAGCTTAAGGGGGACGGGAGGTTACGCAGATACGCAGTATTTT.

CDR3 protein: CASSSDRNTGELFF. CDR3 nucleotide sequence: TGTGCCAGCAGCTCAGACAGAAACACCGGGGAGCTGTTTTTT. The chain carries TRBV11-2 and TRBJ2-2; TRBD1 is a possible D gene (5 bases). Trimming left V 4 bases short and J 2 bases short, with 8 bases between. Germline V CDR1 and CDR2: SGHAT, FQNNGV. This CDR3 comprises 14 residues.

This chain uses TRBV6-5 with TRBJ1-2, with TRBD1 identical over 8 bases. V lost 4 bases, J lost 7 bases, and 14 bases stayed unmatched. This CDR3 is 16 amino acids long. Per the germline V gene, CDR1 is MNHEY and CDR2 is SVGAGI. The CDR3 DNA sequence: TGTGCCAGCAGTTTGGACCGCACAGGGGGAGTCGGTGGCTACACCTTC. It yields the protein CASSLDRTGGVGGYTF.

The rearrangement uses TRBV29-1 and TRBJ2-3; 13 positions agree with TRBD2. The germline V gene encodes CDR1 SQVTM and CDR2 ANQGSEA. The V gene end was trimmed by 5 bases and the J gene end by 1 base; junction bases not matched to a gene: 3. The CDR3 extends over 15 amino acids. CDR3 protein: CSVTGLAGRTDTQYF. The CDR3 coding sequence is TGCAGCGTTACGGGACTAGCGGGACGCACAGATACGCAGTATTTT.

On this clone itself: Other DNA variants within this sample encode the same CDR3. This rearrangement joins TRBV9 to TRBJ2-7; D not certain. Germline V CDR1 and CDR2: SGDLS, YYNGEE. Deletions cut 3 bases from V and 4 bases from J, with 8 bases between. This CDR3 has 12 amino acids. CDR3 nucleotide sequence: TGTGCCAGCAGCGCCTCCGGTTACGAGCAGTACTTC. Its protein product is CASSASGYEQYF.

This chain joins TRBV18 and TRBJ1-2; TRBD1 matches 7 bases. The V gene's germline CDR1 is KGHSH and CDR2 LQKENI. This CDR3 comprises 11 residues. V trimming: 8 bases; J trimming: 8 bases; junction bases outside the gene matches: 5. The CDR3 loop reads CASTRQGGYTF. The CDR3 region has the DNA TGTGCCAGCACCCGACAGGGCGGCTACACCTTC.

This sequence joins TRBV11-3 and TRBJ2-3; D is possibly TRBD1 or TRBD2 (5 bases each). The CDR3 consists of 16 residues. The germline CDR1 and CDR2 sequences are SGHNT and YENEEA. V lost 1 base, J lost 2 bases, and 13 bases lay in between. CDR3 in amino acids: CASSLGGAGYTDTQYF. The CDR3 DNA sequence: TGTGCCAGCAGCTTAGGAGGGGCCGGATACACAGATACGCAGTATTTT.

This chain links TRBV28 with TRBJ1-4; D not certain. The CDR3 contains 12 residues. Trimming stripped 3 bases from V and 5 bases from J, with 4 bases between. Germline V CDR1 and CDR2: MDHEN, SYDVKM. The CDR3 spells CASSFQNEKLFF. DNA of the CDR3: TGTGCCAGCAGTTTCCAAAATGAAAAACTGTTTTTT.

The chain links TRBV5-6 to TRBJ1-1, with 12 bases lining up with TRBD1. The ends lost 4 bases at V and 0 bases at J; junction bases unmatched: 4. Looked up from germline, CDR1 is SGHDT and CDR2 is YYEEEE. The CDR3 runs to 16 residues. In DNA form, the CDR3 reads TGTGCCAGCAGCGGGGGACAGGGGGCCTTGAACACTGAAGCTTTCTTT. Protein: CASSGGQGALNTEAFF.

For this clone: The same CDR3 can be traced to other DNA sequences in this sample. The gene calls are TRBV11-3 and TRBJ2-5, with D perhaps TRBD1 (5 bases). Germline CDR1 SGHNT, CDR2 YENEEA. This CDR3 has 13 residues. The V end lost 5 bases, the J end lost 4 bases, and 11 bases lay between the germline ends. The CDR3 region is CASSLRQGETQYF. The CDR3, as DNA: TGTGCCAGCAGCCTCCGCCAGGGAGAGACCCAGTACTTC.